The rows below give T cell receptor beta chains drawn from one sample of a study of blood T cells in healthy people across ages. MiXCR, applied by TCRdb to the 5' RACE reads, yields one record per CDR3 protein. The profile covers 650,000 to 700,000 distinct CDR3 sequences, with roughly 32% appearing a single time and approximately 15% taken by the ten largest. The sequenced sample was blood. These receptors all come from a woman aged 80 or over in good health. The CDR3 runs from the conserved cysteine through the conserved F or W. The D gene is left open where the match is weak. Size tells how often a clone was seen (once, few, many) or the class of an expanded clone, and some rows leave it out.

len | abundance | d_gene | j_gene | v_gene | CDR3aa | CDR3nt
15 | - | - | TRBJ1-1 | TRBV20-1 | CSTRDPGGARTEAFF | TGCAGTACTAGAGACCCGGGAGGGGCGCGCACTGAAGCTTTCTTT
14 | many | - | TRBJ2-1 | TRBV18 | CASSSQPGYNEQFF | TGTGCCAGCTCAAGTCAGCCTGGGTACAATGAGCAGTTCTTC
14 | many | TRBD1 | TRBJ2-3 | TRBV7-9 | CASSLTGPGDTQYF | TGTGCCAGCAGCTTGACAGGGCCCGGAGATACGCAGTATTTT
13 | many | TRBD1 | TRBJ2-7 | TRBV7-8 | CASSLVTGEEQYF | TGTGCCAGCAGCTTAGTAACAGGGGAAGAGCAGTACTTC
18 | many | TRBD2 | TRBJ2-3 | TRBV5-1 | CASSSSRGTSGGTDTQYF | TGCGCCAGCAGCTCCTCTAGAGGGACTAGCGGGGGCACAGATACGCAGTATTTT
16 | - | TRBD2 | TRBJ2-5 | TRBV7-9 | CASSKPGSGGSETQYF | TGTGCCAGCAGTAAACCCGGGAGCGGGGGGTCGGAGACCCAGTACTTC
14 | many | - | TRBJ2-5 | TRBV20-1 | CSARGWGQEETQYF | TGCAGTGCTAGAGGGTGGGGTCAGGAAGAGACCCAGTACTTC
14 | few | - | TRBJ2-5 | TRBV5-1 | CASSLGGPQETRYF | TGCGCCAGCAGCTTGGGAGGCCCCCAAGAGACCCGGTACTTC
17 | - | - | TRBJ2-4 | TRBV7-8 | CASSPVQGWSAKNIQYF | TGTGCCAGCAGCCCCGTACAGGGTTGGAGTGCCAAAAACATTCAGTACTTC
13 | few | - | TRBJ2-3 | TRBV7-8 | CASSLEVADTQYF | TGTGCCAGCAGCTTAGAGGTGGCAGATACGCAGTATTTT